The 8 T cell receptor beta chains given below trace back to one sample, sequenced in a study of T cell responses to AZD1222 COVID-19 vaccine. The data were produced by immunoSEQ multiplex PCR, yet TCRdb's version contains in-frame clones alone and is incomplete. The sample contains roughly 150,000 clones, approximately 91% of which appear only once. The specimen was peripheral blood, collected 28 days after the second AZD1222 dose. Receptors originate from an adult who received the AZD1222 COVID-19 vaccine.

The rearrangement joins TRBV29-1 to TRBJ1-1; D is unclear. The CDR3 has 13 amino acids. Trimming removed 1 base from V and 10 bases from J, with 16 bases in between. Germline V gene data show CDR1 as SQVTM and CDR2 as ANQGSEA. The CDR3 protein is CSVEGVGRAGAFF. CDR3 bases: TGCAGCGTTGAAGGTGTAGGGAGGGCGGGAGCTTTCTTT.

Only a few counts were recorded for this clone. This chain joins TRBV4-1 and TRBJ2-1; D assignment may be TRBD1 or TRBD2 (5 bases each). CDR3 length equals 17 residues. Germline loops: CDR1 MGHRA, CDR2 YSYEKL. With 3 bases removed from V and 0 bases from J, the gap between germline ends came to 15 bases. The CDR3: CASSHLVGPSSYNEQFF. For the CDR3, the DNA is TGCGCCAGCAGCCACCTCGTGGGACCAAGCTCCTACAATGAGCAGTTCTTC.

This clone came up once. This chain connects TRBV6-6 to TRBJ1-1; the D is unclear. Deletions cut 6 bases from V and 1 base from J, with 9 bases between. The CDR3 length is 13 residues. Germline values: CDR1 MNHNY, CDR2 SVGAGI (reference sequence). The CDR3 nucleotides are TGTGCCAGCAGCGTCCACGGGAACACTGAAGCTTTCTTT. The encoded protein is CASSVHGNTEAFF.

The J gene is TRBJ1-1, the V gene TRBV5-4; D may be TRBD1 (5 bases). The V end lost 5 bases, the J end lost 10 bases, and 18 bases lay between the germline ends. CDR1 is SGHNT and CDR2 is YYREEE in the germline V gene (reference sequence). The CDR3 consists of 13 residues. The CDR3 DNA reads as TGTGCCAGCAGTATACGGGGGTCCCACGGAGCTTTCTTT. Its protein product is CASSIRGSHGAFF.

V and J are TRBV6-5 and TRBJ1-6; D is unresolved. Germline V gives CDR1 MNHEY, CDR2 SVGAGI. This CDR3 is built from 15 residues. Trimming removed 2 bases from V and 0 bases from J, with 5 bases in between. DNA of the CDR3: TGTGCCAGCAGTTACGGTAGCTCCTATAATTCACCCCTCCACTTT. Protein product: CASSYGSSYNSPLHF.

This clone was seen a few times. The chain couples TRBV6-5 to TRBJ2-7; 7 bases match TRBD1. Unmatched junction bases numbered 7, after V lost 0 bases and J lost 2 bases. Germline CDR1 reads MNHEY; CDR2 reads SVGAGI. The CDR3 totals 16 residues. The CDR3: CASSYSWTGLTYEQYF. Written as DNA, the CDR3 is TGTGCCAGCAGTTACTCTTGGACAGGTTTGACCTACGAGCAGTACTTC.

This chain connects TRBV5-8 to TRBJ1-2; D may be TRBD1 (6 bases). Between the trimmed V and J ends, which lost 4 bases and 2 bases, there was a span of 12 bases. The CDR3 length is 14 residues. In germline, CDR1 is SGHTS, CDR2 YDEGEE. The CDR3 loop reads CASSPRRGNYGYTF. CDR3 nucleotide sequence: TGTGCCAGCAGCCCAAGAAGGGGGAACTATGGCTACACCTTC. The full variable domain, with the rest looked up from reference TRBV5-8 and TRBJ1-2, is EAGVTQSPTHLIKTRGQQATLRCSPISGHTSVYWYQQALGLGLQFLLWYDEGEERNRGNFPPRFSGRQFPNYSSELNVNALELEDSALYLCASSPRRGNYGYTFGSGTRLTVV.

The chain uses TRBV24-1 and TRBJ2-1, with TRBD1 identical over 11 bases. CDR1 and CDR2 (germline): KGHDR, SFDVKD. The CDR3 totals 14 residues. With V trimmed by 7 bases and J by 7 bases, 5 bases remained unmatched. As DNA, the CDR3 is TGTGCCACCAGGGGGACAGGGGGACAGAATGAGCAGTTCTTC. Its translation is CATRGTGGQNEQFF.